This entry lists 16 T cell receptor beta chains sequenced from one sample in a study of technical replicates of blood from a handful of donors (dated by TCRdb to the late 2010s). The method was the immunoSEQ multiplex PCR assay. TCRdb carries this immuneACCESS record with in-frame sequences only. Its versions omit some clonotypes, under half of them owing to an unresolved V gene in the studies checked, with the rest unexplained. For this sample the table gives 60,000 to 90,000 clones, of which roughly 96% were detected only once. The biggest ten clones account for 0.2% to 0.25% of the sample. Sequenced: T cells isolated from PBMCs. The receptors were gathered from a human donor in good health.

This clone occurred once. The rearrangement uses TRBV4-2 and TRBJ2-7, with TRBD2 matching 8 bases. V was pared by 1 base and J by 6 bases, with 8 bases of the junction left unmatched. Germline values: CDR1 LGHNA, CDR2 YNFKEQ. The CDR3 consists of 15 residues. DNA of the CDR3: TGTGCCAGCAGCCAAGTAGGCGGGAGGAGAGTCGAGCAGTACTTC. Protein sequence: CASSQVGGRRVEQYF.

The rearrangement joins TRBV5-1 to TRBJ1-1; no clear D. The germline gives CDR1 SGHRS, CDR2 YFSETQ. The length of the CDR3 is 13 residues. Deletions cut 0 bases from V and 4 bases from J, with 7 bases between. CDR3 in amino acids: CASSLGFSTEAFF. For the CDR3, the DNA is TGCGCCAGCAGCTTGGGGTTTAGCACTGAAGCTTTCTTT.

This rearrangement joins TRBV4-2 to TRBJ1-6, with a possible D match to TRBD1 (6 bases). Between the trimmed V and J ends, which lost 1 base and 5 bases, there was a span of 12 bases. The CDR3 is 16 amino acids. The germline V gene has CDR1 LGHNA and CDR2 YNFKEQ. CDR3 region: CASSQVPGQDNSPLHF. The CDR3, as DNA: TGTGCCAGCAGCCAAGTGCCGGGACAAGATAATTCACCCCTCCACTTT.

This chain uses TRBV6-1 with TRBJ2-3; 15 nucleotides align to TRBD2. CDR1 and CDR2 from the germline V gene are MNHNS and SASEGT. Trimming at V came to 4 bases and at J to 6 bases, leaving 5 bases not matched to a gene. This CDR3 spans 16 amino acids. The CDR3 DNA is TGTGCCAGCAGTGTATTGGGGACTAGCGGGGGGGATACGCAGTATTTT. Translated: CASSVLGTSGGDTQYF.

The CDR3: CASSGGTGMNYGYTF. In DNA, the CDR3 is TGTGCCAGCAGTGGCGGGACAGGGATGAACTATGGCTACACCTTC. The chain carries TRBV6-5 and TRBJ1-2; TRBD1 matches at 9 bases. From germline, CDR1 is MNHEY and CDR2 SVGAGI. The CDR3 sequence is 15 residues long. The junction had 6 bases not matched to a gene; V was cut back by 5 bases and J by 2 bases.

The rearrangement links TRBV20-1 to TRBJ1-1; D remains ambiguous. With 6 bases removed from V and 4 bases from J, the gap between germline ends came to 9 bases. Germline V gene sequence: CDR1 DFQATT, CDR2 SNEGSKA (reference sequence). The CDR3 totals 11 residues. The CDR3 region is CSAGGSTEAFF. The DNA of the CDR3 is TGCAGTGCAGGAGGGAGCACTGAAGCTTTCTTT.

This clone was observed a few times. The CDR3 loop reads CSLPTGGMASYNEQFF. Written as DNA, the CDR3 is TGCAGCCTACCCACAGGGGGAATGGCGTCCTACAATGAGCAGTTCTTC. The rearrangement links TRBV29-1 to TRBJ2-1; 8 bases are a match to TRBD1. V lost 8 bases and J lost 1; bases outside the gene matches: 13. There are 16 residues in the CDR3. Germline loops: CDR1 SQVTM, CDR2 ANQGSEA.

The chain's CDR3 is CASSERGGTEAFF. As DNA, the CDR3 is TGCGCCAGCAGTGAGAGAGGTGGCACTGAAGCTTTCTTT. The V and J genes are TRBV10-1 and TRBJ1-1; D uncertain. Trimming shortened V by 2 bases and J by 4 bases, and 8 bases separated the two germline ends. The CDR3 is made up of 13 amino acids. Germline V CDR1 and CDR2: WNHNN, SYGVQD (reference sequence).

The DNA of the CDR3 is TGTGCCAGCAGCGTAGACGCGGGAGGGCACAATGAGCAGTTCTTC. This encodes CASSVDAGGHNEQFF. This sequence joins TRBV9 and TRBJ2-1; 9 bases map to TRBD2. V gave up 0 bases and J gave up 5 bases; unmatched junction bases: 3. The CDR3 has 15 amino acids. Germline V gives CDR1 SGDLS, CDR2 YYNGEE. Using reference TRBV9 and TRBJ2-1 for the parts outside the CDR3, the full variable domain is DSGVTQTPKHLITATGQRVTLRCSPRSGDLSVYWYQQSLDQGLQFLIQYYNGEERAKGNILERFSAQQFPDLHSELNLSSLELGDSALYFCASSVDAGGHNEQFFGPGTRLTVL.

V is TRBV5-6 and J is TRBJ2-1; TRBD2 matches at 9 bases. The CDR3 contains 15 residues. V trimming: 4 bases; J trimming: 3 bases; junction bases outside the gene matches: 5. Per the germline V gene, CDR1 is SGHDT and CDR2 is YYEEEE. The DNA for the CDR3 is TGTGCCAGCAGCGCGGGAGCGGGGGGCTACAATGAGCAGTTCTTC. This translates into CASSAGAGGYNEQFF.

This chain uses TRBV7-9 with TRBJ2-1; 14 positions agree with TRBD2. CDR1 and CDR2 from the germline V gene are SEHNR and FQNEAQ (reference sequence). The CDR3 sequence is 18 residues long. V was clipped by 1 base and J by 5 bases; unmatched bases: 7. The CDR3 DNA reads as TGTGCCAGCAGCTTAGGACTAGCGGGAGGGCGACAGGACAATGAGCAGTTCTTC. It translates to CASSLGLAGGRQDNEQFF.

This chain uses TRBV9 with TRBJ2-3; D possibly corresponds to TRBD2 (6 bases). The CDR3 runs 15 residues. Looked up from germline, CDR1 is SGDLS and CDR2 is YYNGEE. Trimming shortened V by 4 bases and J by 2 bases, and 14 bases separated the two germline ends. CDR3 amino acids: CASSTGGGVTDTQYF. The CDR3 DNA follows: TGTGCCAGCAGCACGGGCGGAGGGGTCACAGATACGCAGTATTTT.

V gene TRBV27 combines with J gene TRBJ1-2; possibly TRBD1 for D (6 bases). The CDR3 sequence is 15 residues long. Trimming cost V 5 bases and J 7 bases, with 20 bases left between them. CDR1 and CDR2 (germline): MNHEY, SMNVEV (reference sequence). The CDR3 loop reads CASSHKTGEFFGYTF. The CDR3 DNA reads TGTGCCAGCAGTCACAAGACAGGCGAGTTTTTTGGCTACACCTTC.

V usage is TRBV19 and J usage is TRBJ1-1; D is unresolved. Trimming cost V 3 bases and J 5 bases, with 10 bases left between them. Germline loops: CDR1 LNHDA, CDR2 SQIVND (reference sequence). The CDR3 spans 13 residues. The CDR3 here is CASSIVIATEAFF. In nucleotides, the CDR3 is TGTGCCAGTAGTATCGTCATCGCGACTGAAGCTTTCTTT.

CDR3 nucleotide sequence: TGTGCCAGTAGTATTTTCAGGATCAATCAGCCCCAGCATTTT. It codes for CASSIFRINQPQHF. The rearrangement uses TRBV19 and TRBJ1-5; D not certain. CDR3 length equals 14 residues. CDR1 and CDR2 (germline): LNHDA, SQIVND (reference sequence). V lost 3 bases to trimming and J lost 3 bases, with 9 bases between them.

The chain links TRBV2 to TRBJ2-7, with a tentative D call TRBD1 (5 bases). This CDR3 is built from 12 residues. Between the trimmed V and J ends, which lost 8 bases and 4 bases, there was a span of 12 bases. Germline CDR1 SNHLY, CDR2 FYNNEI. Written as DNA, the CDR3 is TGTGCCAGCTTGCACAGGACATACGAGCAGTACTTC. Protein sequence: CASLHRTYEQYF.